This is a list of T cell receptor beta chains from one sample in a study of T cell responses to AZD1222 COVID-19 vaccine. Data came from immunoSEQ multiplex PCR; TCRdb stores just in-frame clones and leaves some out. The sample comprises about 110,000 clones, about nine tenths of which are singletons, and around 8.2% rests with the top ten. Sequencing was performed on peripheral blood, taken 28 days after the second AZD1222 dose. Every receptor here comes from an adult who received the AZD1222 COVID-19 vaccine. CDR3s include the opening cysteine and the closing phenylalanine or tryptophan. The D gene is left open where the match is weak. Expanded clones get a size class; other rows say once, few or many, or leave the size out.

J gene: TRBJ1-5
D gene: NA
V gene: TRBV5-1
clone size: NA
CDR3 protein: CASSLEGPGSQPQHF
CDR3 DNA: TGCGCCAGCAGCTTGGAGGGCCCCGGCAGTCAGCCCCAGCATTTT

J gene: TRBJ1-6
D gene: NA
V gene: TRBV16
clone size: NA
CDR3 protein: CASSHSLISPLHF
CDR3 DNA: TGTGCCAGCAGCCACTCGCTTATTTCACCCCTCCACTTT

J gene: TRBJ2-7
D gene: TRBD2
V gene: TRBV5-4
clone size: NA
CDR3 protein: CASSYGTSMSYEQYF
CDR3 DNA: TGTGCCAGCAGCTACGGGACTAGCATGTCCTACGAGCAGTACTTC

J gene: TRBJ1-5
D gene: NA
V gene: TRBV12-5
clone size: once
CDR3 protein: CASGLRLRVCQPQHF
CDR3 DNA: TGTGCTAGTGGTTTGCGGCTAAGGGTGTGTCAGCCCCAGCATTTT

J gene: TRBJ2-2
D gene: NA
V gene: TRBV29-1
clone size: NA
CDR3 protein: CSVEKTRNTGELFF
CDR3 DNA: TGCAGCGTTGAGAAGACACGGAACACCGGGGAGCTGTTTTTT

J gene: TRBJ1-2
D gene: TRBD1
V gene: TRBV29-1
clone size: NA
CDR3 protein: CSVQGLTNYGYTF
CDR3 DNA: TGCAGCGTACAGGGGTTAACTAACTATGGCTACACCTTC

J gene: TRBJ1-5
D gene: NA
V gene: TRBV6-5
clone size: NA
CDR3 protein: CASSYSELGVQPQHF
CDR3 DNA: TGTGCCAGCAGTTACTCGGAGTTAGGTGTTCAGCCCCAGCATTTT

J gene: TRBJ1-2
D gene: NA
V gene: TRBV18
clone size: NA
CDR3 protein: CASSPPPGTPYGYTF
CDR3 DNA: TGTGCCAGCTCACCCCCACCCGGGACCCCCTATGGCTACACCTTC

J gene: TRBJ1-2
D gene: NA
V gene: TRBV6-6
clone size: NA
CDR3 protein: CASSPTGSPNFGDGYTF
CDR3 DNA: NA

J gene: TRBJ1-5
D gene: NA
V gene: TRBV20-1
clone size: NA
CDR3 protein: CSASKDGRQHF
CDR3 DNA: TGCAGTGCTAGTAAAGATGGACGGCAGCATTTT

J gene: TRBJ1-1
D gene: NA
V gene: TRBV7-2
clone size: NA
CDR3 protein: CASSRNSANTEAFF
CDR3 DNA: TGTGCCAGCAGCAGAAACAGCGCGAACACTGAAGCTTTCTTT

J gene: TRBJ2-2
D gene: NA
V gene: TRBV5-1
clone size: NA
CDR3 protein: CASSPTSYGPNTGELFF
CDR3 DNA: TGCGCCAGCAGCCCTACCTCCTACGGGCCGAACACCGGGGAGCTGTTTTTT

J gene: TRBJ2-5
D gene: TRBD2
V gene: TRBV5-1
clone size: NA
CDR3 protein: CASSITPGLAGATETQYF
CDR3 DNA: TGCGCCAGCAGCATAACACCGGGACTAGCGGGAGCTACCGAGACCCAGTACTTC

J gene: TRBJ1-1
D gene: NA
V gene: TRBV20-1
clone size: NA
CDR3 protein: CSASMRGEEAFF
CDR3 DNA: TGCAGTGCTAGTATGAGGGGAGAAGAAGCTTTCTTT

J gene: TRBJ2-1
D gene: TRBD1
V gene: TRBV3-1/TRBV3-2
clone size: NA
CDR3 protein: CASSQDPNRGNEQFF
CDR3 DNA: TGTGCCAGCAGCCAAGATCCCAACAGGGGCAATGAGCAGTTCTTC

J gene: TRBJ1-1
D gene: NA
V gene: TRBV27
clone size: NA
CDR3 protein: CASSLRGQPEAFF
CDR3 DNA: TGTGCCAGCAGTTTAAGGGGACAACCTGAAGCTTTCTTT

J gene: TRBJ1-3
D gene: NA
V gene: TRBV28
clone size: NA
CDR3 protein: CASSLGTLRIHGNTIYF
CDR3 DNA: TGTGCCAGCAGTCTAGGGACCTTGAGAATTCATGGAAACACCATATATTTT

J gene: TRBJ1-3
D gene: NA
V gene: TRBV7-2
clone size: NA
CDR3 protein: CASSPPGVGNTIYF
CDR3 DNA: TGTGCCAGCAGCCCCCCGGGCGTCGGAAACACCATATATTTT

J gene: TRBJ1-2
D gene: TRBD1
V gene: TRBV6-5
clone size: NA
CDR3 protein: CASSAQGASYGYTF
CDR3 DNA: TGTGCCAGCAGCGCACAGGGGGCGAGCTATGGCTACACCTTC

J gene: TRBJ1-2
D gene: NA
V gene: TRBV5-1
clone size: NA
CDR3 protein: CASSLWQGSGYGYTF
CDR3 DNA: TGCGCCAGCAGCTTGTGGCAGGGGTCGGGCTATGGCTACACCTTC

J gene: TRBJ2-2
D gene: NA
V gene: TRBV18
clone size: NA
CDR3 protein: CASSPRQKPGELFF
CDR3 DNA: TGTGCCAGCTCACCACGACAGAAGCCCGGGGAGCTGTTTTTT

J gene: TRBJ2-3
D gene: TRBD1
V gene: TRBV29-1
clone size: once
CDR3 protein: CSVARGRADTQYF
CDR3 DNA: TGCAGCGTTGCCAGGGGGCGGGCAGATACGCAGTATTTT